This TCR beta chain was profiled in a study of Ad26.COV2.S vaccination and SARS-CoV-2 variants. V lost 2 bases to trimming and J lost 4 bases; unmatched junction nucleotides: 5. Germline CDR1 is GTSNPN and CDR2 is SVGIG (reference sequence). The CDR3 loop spans 15 amino acids. Here immunoSEQ multiplex PCR was the method, and the copy in TCRdb shows in-frame clones only, minus some. The sample comprises about 480,000 clones, roughly 85% of which are singletons, and about 13% rests with the top ten. The treatment is: roughly 19 received Ad26.COV2.S at low or high dose, single or two shots; 5 received placebo; per-sample allocation not given. After the first vaccine or placebo injection, samples were drawn on day 63.

The V and J genes are TRBV30 and TRBJ1-6; 7 bases are a match to TRBD1. This TCR derives from a person aged 18 to 59 who received the Ad26.COV2.S COVID-19 vaccine or a placebo. The material sequenced was peripheral blood, taken in a trial of Ad26.COV2.S vaccine versus placebo. The CDR3 DNA reads as TGTGCCTGGAGTCGCCGGGACAGTTATAATTCACCCCTCCACTTT. It translates to CAWSRRDSYNSPLHF. Full variable domain (remainder filled in from reference TRBV30 and TRBJ1-6): SQTIHQWPATLVQPVGSPLSLECTVEGTSNPNLYWYRQAAGRGLQLLFYSVGIGQISSEVPQNLSASRPQDRQFILSSKKLLLSDSGFYLCAWSRRDSYNSPLHFGNGTRLTVT.